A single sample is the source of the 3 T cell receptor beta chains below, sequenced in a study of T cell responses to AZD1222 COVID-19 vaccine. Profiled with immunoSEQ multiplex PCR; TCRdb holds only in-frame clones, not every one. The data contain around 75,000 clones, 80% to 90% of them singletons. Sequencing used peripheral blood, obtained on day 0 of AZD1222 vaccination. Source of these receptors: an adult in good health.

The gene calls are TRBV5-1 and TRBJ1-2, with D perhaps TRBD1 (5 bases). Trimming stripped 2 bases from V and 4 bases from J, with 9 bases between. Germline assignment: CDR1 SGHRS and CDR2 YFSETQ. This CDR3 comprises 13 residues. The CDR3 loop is CASSLGDGYGYTF. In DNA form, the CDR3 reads TGCGCCAGCAGCTTAGGGGATGGCTATGGCTACACCTTC.

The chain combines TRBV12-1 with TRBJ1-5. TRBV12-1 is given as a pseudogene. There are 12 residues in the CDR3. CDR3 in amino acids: CASSQGGGPQHF. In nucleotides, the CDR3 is TGTGCCAGCAGTCAAGGTGGGGGACCCCAGCATTTT.

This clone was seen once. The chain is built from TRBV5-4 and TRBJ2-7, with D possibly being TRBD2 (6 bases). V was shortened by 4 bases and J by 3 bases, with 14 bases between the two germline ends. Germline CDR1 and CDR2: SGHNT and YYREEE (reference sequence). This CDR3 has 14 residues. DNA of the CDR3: TGTGCCAGCAGCCCGTCGGGGGAGGTCTACGAGCAGTACTTC. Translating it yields CASSPSGEVYEQYF.